This T cell receptor beta chain comes out of a study of T cell responses to AZD1222 COVID-19 vaccine. About the research overall: The analysis combined second doses at about 4 or about 12 weeks.

Generated by immunoSEQ multiplex PCR, the TCRdb table keeps only in-frame clones and is missing some. Of more than 95,000 clones in the sample, 88% were seen once. There are 14 residues in the CDR3. With 4 bases removed from V and 6 bases from J, the gap between germline ends came to 13 bases. The germline V gene encodes CDR1 LGHNA and CDR2 YNFKEQ. Note on this clone: Its antigen is not identified.

Study-wide points: Unmutated variant regions are reportedly targeted by nearly half of spike-specific TCRs. A mostly white British donor set with more females was recruited, and clonal diversity was possibly underestimated. Repertoires were sampled only after the peak T cell response.

V and J are TRBV4-2 and TRBJ1-5, with D tentatively TRBD1 (5 bases). The receptor was derived from an adult in good health. The starting material was peripheral blood, obtained on day 0 of AZD1222 vaccination. CDR3 protein: CASSLGQGGQPQHF. The CDR3 DNA sequence: TGTGCCAGCAGCCTAGGCCAGGGAGGTCAGCCCCAGCATTTT.